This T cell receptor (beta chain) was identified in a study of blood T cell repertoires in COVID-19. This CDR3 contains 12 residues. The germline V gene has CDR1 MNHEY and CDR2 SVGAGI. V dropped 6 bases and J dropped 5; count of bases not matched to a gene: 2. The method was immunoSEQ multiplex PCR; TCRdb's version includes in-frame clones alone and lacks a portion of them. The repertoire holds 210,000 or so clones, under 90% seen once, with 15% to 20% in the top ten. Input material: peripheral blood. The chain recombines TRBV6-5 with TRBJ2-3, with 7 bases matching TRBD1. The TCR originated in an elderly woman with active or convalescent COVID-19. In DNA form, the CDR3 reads TGTGCCAGCAGACGGGACAGAGATACGCAGTATTTT. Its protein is CASRRDRDTQYF.